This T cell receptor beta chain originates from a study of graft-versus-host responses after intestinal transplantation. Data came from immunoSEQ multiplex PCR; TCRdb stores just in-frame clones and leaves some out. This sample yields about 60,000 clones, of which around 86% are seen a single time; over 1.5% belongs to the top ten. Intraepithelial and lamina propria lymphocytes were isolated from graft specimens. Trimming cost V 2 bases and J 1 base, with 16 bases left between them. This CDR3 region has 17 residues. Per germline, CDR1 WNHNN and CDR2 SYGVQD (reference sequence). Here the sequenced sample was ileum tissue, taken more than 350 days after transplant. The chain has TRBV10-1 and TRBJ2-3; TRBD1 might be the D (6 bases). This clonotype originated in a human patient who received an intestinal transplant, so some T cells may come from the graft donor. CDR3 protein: CASSEGPQGEGTDTQYF. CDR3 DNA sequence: TGCGCCAGCAGTGAGGGCCCACAGGGAGAGGGCACAGATACGCAGTATTTT.